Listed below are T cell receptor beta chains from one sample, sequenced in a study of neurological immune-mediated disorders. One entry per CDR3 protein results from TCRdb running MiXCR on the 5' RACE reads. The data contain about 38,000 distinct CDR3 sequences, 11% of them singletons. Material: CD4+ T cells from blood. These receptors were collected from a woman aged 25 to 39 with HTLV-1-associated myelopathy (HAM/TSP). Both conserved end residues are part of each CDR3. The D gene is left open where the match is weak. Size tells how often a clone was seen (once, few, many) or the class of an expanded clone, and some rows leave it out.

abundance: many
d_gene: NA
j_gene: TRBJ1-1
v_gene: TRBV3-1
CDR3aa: CASSQGSVFGSTYTEAFF
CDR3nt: TGTGCCAGCAGCCAAGGTTCTGTGTTTGGTAGTACCTACACTGAAGCTTTCTTT

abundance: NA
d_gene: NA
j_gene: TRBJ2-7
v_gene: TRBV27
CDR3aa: CANSQGFEQYF
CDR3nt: TGTGCCAACAGTCAAGGCTTCGAGCAGTACTTC

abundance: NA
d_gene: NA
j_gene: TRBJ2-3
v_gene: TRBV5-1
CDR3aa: CASSAGGDTDTQYF
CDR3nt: TGCGCCAGCAGCGCCGGGGGTGACACAGATACGCAGTATTTT

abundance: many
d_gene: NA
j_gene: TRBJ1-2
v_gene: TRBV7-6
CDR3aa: CASSLAEGGYTF
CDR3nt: TGTGCCAGCAGCTTGGCGGAGGGAGGCTACACCTTC

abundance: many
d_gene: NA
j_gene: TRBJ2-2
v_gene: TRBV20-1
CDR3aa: CSARARQANTGELFF
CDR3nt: TGCAGTGCTAGGGCTAGACAAGCGAACACCGGGGAGCTGTTTTTT

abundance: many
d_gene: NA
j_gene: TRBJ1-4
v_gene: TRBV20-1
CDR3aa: CSARRGGEGPNEKLFF
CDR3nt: TGCAGTGCTAGGAGGGGCGGGGAGGGACCTAATGAAAAACTGTTTTTT

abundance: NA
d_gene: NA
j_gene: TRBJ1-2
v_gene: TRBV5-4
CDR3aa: CASSQDRIKIYGYTF
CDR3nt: TGTGCCAGCAGCCAGGACAGAATTAAAATCTATGGCTACACCTTC

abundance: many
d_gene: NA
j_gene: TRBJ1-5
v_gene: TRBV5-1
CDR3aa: CASSQDSGNQPQHF
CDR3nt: TGCGCCAGCAGCCAAGATAGCGGCAATCAGCCCCAGCATTTT

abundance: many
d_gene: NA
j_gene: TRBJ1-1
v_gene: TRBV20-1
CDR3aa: CSAKPGRPTTEAFF
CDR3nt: TGCAGTGCAAAACCGGGACGTCCAACCACTGAAGCTTTCTTT

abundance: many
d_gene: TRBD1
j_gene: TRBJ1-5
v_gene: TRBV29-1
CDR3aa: CSVGGTGGDQPQHF
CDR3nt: TGCAGCGTTGGAGGAACAGGGGGCGATCAGCCCCAGCATTTT

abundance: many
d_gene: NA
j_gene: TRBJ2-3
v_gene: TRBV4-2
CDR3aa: CASSQAVGGQYTDTQYF
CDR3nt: TGTGCCAGCAGCCAAGCGGTCGGGGGACAGTACACAGATACGCAGTATTTT

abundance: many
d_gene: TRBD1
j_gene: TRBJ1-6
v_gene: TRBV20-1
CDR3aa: CSARVRGSSYNSPLHF
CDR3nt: TGCAGTGCTAGAGTCAGGGGGTCATCCTATAATTCACCCCTCCACTTT

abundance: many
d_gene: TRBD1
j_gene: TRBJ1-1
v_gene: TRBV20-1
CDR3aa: CSAPGQANTEAFF
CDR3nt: TGCAGTGCGCCGGGACAGGCGAACACTGAAGCTTTCTTT

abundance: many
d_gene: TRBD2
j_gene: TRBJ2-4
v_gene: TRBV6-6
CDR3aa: CASSLPTSGGQSTAKNIQYF
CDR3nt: TGTGCCAGCAGTCTTCCGACTAGCGGGGGACAGTCGACGGCCAAAAACATTCAGTACTTC

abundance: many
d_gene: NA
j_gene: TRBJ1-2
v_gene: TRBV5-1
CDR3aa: CASSLARNYGYTF
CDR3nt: TGCGCCAGCAGCTTGGCTAGGAACTATGGCTACACCTTC

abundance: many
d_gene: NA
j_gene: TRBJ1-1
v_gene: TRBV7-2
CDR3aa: CASSLSGTANTEAFF
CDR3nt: TGTGCCAGCAGCTTATCGGGGACGGCGAACACTGAAGCTTTCTTT

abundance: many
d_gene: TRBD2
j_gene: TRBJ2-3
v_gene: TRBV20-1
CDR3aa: CSAASSSGGAIDTQYF
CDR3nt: TGCAGTGCTGCCTCATCAAGCGGGGGGGCAATAGATACGCAGTATTTT

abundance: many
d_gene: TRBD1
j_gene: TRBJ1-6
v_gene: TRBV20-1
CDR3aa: CSASPHRGHSPLHF
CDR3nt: TGCAGTGCTAGTCCCCACAGGGGTCATTCACCCCTCCACTTT

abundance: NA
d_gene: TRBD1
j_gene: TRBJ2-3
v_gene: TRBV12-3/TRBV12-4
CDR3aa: CASSFPGQGTDTQYF
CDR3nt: TGTGCCAGCAGTTTTCCGGGACAGGGCACAGATACGCAGTATTTT

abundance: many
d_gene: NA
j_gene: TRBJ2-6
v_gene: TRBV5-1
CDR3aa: CASSLYRGSGANVLTF
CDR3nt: TGCGCCAGCAGCTTGTATCGGGGCTCTGGGGCCAACGTCCTGACTTTC

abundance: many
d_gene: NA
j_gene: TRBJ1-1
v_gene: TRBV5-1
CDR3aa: CASSLQLNTEAFF
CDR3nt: TGCGCCAGCAGCCTACAGCTGAACACTGAAGCTTTCTTT

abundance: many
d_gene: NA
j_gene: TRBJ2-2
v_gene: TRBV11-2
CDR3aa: CASSVLGGPTGELFF
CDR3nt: TGTGCCAGCAGCGTCCTCGGGGGACCCACCGGGGAGCTGTTTTTT

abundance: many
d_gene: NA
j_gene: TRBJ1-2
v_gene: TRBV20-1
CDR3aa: CSARHREGGYTF
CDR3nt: TGCAGTGCTAGGCACAGGGAGGGGGGCTACACCTTC

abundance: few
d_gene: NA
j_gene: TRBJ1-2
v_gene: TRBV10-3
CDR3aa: CAISELYGYTF
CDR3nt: TGTGCCATCAGTGAGTTATATGGCTACACCTTC

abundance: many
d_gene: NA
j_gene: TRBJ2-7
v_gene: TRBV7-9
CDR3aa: CASSLAALIHEQYF
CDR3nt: TGTGCCAGCAGCTTAGCGGCACTTATCCACGAGCAGTACTTC

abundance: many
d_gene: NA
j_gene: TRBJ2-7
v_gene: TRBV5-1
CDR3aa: CASSLRGSDYEQYF
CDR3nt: TGCGCCAGCAGCCTCAGGGGATCCGACTACGAGCAGTACTTC

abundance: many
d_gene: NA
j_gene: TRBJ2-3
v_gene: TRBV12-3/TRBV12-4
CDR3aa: CASQPSTDTQYF
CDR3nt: TGTGCCAGTCAGCCTAGCACAGATACGCAGTATTTT

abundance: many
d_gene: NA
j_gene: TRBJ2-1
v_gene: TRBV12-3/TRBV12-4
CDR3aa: CASSPYRDEQFF
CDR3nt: TGTGCCAGCAGTCCCTACAGGGATGAGCAGTTCTTC

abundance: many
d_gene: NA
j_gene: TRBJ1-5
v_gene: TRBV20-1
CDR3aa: CSATGGNQPQHF
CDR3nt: TGCAGTGCTACTGGTGGAAATCAGCCCCAGCATTTT

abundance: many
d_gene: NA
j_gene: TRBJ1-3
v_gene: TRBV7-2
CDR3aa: CASKAREGNTIYF
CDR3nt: TGTGCCAGCAAAGCCAGGGAGGGAAACACCATATATTTT

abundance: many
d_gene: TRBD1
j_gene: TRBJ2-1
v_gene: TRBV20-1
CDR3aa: CSAKGATGYNEQFF
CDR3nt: TGCAGTGCTAAAGGGGCGACAGGGTACAATGAGCAGTTCTTC

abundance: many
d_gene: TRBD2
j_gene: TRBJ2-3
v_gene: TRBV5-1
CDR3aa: CASSLGGTSGTDTQYF
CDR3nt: TGCGCCAGCAGCCTAGGGGGGACTAGCGGCACAGATACGCAGTATTTT

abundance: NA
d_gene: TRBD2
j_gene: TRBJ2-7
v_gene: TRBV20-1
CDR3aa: CSARPLWGTAGGRGEQYF
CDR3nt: TGCAGTGCTAGACCTCTTTGGGGGACGGCGGGGGGGCGCGGAGAGCAGTACTTC

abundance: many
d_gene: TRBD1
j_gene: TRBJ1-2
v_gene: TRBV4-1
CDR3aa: CASSQKAPGQGVRWGYTF
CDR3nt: TGCGCCAGCAGCCAAAAAGCACCGGGACAGGGGGTTCGGTGGGGCTACACCTTC

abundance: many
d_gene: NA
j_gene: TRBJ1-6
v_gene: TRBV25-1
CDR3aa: CASSEILANSPLHF
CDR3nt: TGTGCCAGCAGTGAGATCTTGGCTAATTCACCCCTCCACTTT

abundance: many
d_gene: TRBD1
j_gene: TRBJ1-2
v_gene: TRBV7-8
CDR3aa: CATRAGTGVRYTF
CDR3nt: TGTGCCACTAGGGCCGGGACAGGCGTGCGCTACACCTTC

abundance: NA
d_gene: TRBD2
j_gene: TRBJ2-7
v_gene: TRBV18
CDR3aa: CASSPPGTNTLYEQYF
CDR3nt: TGTGCCAGCTCACCACCGGGGACTAACACCCTCTACGAGCAGTACTTC

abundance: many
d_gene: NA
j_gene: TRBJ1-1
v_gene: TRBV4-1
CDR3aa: CASSRPGPEAFF
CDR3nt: TGCGCCAGCAGCCGCCCTGGCCCTGAAGCTTTCTTT

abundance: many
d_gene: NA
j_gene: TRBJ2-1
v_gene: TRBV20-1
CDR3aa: CSASSGSYNEQFF
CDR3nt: TGCAGTGCTAGTTCTGGGTCCTACAATGAGCAGTTCTTC

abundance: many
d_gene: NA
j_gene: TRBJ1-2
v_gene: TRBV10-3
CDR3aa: CAISESDYGYTF
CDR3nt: TGTGCCATCAGTGAGTCGGACTATGGCTACACCTTC

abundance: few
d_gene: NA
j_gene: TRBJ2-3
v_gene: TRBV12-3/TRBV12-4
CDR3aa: CASTPNFSTDTQYF
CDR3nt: TGTGCCAGCACCCCGAATTTCAGCACAGATACGCAGTATTTT

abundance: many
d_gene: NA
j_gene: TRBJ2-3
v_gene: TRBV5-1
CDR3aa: CASSGHGTKTDTQYF
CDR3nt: TGCGCCAGCAGCGGGCACGGGACAAAAACAGATACGCAGTATTTT

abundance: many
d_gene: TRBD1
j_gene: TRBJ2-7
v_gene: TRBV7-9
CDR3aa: CASNPDRVDEQYF
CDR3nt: TGTGCCAGCAACCCAGACAGGGTCGACGAGCAGTACTTC

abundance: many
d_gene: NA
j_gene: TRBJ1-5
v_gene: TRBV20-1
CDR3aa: CSARVEANQPQHF
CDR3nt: TGCAGTGCTAGAGTGGAGGCCAATCAGCCCCAGCATTTT

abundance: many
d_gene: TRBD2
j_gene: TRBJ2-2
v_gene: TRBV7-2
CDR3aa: CASSYYSGGASGELFF
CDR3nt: TGTGCCAGCAGCTATTATAGCGGGGGGGCCTCTGGGGAGCTGTTTTTT

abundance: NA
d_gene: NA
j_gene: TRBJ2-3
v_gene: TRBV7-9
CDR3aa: CASGGGSTDTQYF
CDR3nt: TGTGCCAGCGGTGGCGGGAGCACAGATACGCAGTATTTT

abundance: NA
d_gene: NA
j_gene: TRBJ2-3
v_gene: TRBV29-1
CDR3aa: CSVATLYTDTQYF
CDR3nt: TGCAGCGTTGCAACTCTCTACACAGATACGCAGTATTTT

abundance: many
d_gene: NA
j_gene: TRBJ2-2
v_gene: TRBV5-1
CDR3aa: CASTSELNTGELFF
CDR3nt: TGCGCCAGCACCTCAGAACTGAACACCGGGGAGCTGTTTTTT

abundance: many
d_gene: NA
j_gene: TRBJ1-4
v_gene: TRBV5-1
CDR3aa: CASSVLSGPSEKLFF
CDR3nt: TGCGCCAGCAGCGTTCTTTCAGGGCCTTCTGAAAAACTGTTTTTT

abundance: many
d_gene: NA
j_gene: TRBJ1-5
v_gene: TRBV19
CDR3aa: CASSYPGHSISNQPQHF
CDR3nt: TGTGCCAGTAGTTATCCAGGACATTCAATTAGCAATCAGCCCCAGCATTTT

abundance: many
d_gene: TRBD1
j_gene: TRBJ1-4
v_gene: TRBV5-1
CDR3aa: CASSSTGGAPELFF
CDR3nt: TGCGCCAGCAGTTCAACAGGGGGCGCACCCGAACTGTTTTTT

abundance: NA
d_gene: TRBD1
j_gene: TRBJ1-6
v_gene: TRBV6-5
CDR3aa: CASSLDRGDSPIHF
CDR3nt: TGTGCCAGCAGTCTGGACAGGGGGGATTCACCCATACACTTT

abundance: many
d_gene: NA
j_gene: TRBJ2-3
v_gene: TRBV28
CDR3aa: CASSPPPPKRDTQYF
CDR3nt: TGTGCCAGCAGTCCCCCCCCACCCAAAAGGGATACGCAGTATTTT